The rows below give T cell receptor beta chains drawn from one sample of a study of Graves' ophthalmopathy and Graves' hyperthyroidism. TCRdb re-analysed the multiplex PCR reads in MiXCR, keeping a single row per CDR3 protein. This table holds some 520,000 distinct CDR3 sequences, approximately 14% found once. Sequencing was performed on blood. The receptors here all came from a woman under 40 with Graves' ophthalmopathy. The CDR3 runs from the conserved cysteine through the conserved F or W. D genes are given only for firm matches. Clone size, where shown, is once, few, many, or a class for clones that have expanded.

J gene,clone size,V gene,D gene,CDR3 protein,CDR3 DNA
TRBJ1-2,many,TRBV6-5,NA,CASTDKGSYGYTF,TGTGCCAGCACGGATAAGGGGAGCTATGGCTACACCTTC
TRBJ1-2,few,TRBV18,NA,CASSPIDGDYGYTF,TGTGCCAGCTCACCTATAGACGGAGACTATGGCTACACCTTC
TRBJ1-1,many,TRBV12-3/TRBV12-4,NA,CASSIRLTNTEAFF,TGTGCCAGCAGTATAAGACTTACGAACACTGAAGCTTTCTTT
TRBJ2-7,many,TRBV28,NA,CASSLPAIYEQYF,TGTGCCAGCAGTTTGCCCGCAATCTACGAGCAGTACTTC
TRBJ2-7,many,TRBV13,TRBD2,CASSSGGSGSSEQYF,TGTGCCAGCAGCTCAGGAGGTAGCGGGAGTTCCGAGCAGTACTTC
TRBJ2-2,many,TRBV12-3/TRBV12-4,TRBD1,CASSPDRGFTGELFF,TGTGCCAGCAGCCCGGACAGGGGATTCACCGGGGAGCTGTTTTTT
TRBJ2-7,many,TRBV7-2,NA,CASSPTQYEQYF,TGTGCCAGCAGCCCCACCCAATACGAGCAGTACTTC
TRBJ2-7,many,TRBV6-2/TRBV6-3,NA,CASREGAREQYF,TGTGCCAGCAGGGAAGGGGCTAGGGAGCAGTACTTC
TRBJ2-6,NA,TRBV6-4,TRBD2,CASSDSGGSGANVLTF,TGTGCCAGCAGTGACTCGGGAGGGAGCGGGGCCAACGTTCTGACTTTC
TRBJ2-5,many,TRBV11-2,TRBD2,CASSRTSGAYTQETQYF,TGTGCCAGCAGCAGGACTAGCGGGGCTTACACACAAGAGACCCAGTACTTC
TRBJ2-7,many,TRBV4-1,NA,CASSPSESSYEQYF,TGCGCCAGCAGCCCTAGTGAGAGCTCCTACGAGCAGTACTTC
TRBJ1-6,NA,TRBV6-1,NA,CASSESRGGGSPLHF,TGTGCCAGCAGTGAATCGAGGGGAGGAGGGTCACCCCTCCACTTT
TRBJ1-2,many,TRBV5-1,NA,CASSLDREGYTF,TGCGCCAGCAGCTTGGACAGGGAGGGCTACACCTTC
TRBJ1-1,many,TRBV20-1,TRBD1,CSAPIPGQGLNTEAFF,TGCAGTGCCCCTATCCCGGGACAGGGGCTGAACACTGAAGCTTTCTTT
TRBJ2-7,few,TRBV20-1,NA,CSASDWMTGPYEQYF,TGCAGTGCTAGTGATTGGATGACGGGGCCCTACGAGCAGTACTTC
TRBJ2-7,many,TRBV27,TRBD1,CASSPGTGYYEQYF,TGTGCCAGCAGTCCGGGGACAGGGTACTACGAGCAGTACTTC
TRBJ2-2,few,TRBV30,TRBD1,CACRDRVQHGTGELFF,TGTGCCTGCCGGGACAGGGTTCAGCATGGCACCGGGGAGCTGTTTTTT
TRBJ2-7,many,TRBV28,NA,CASSLSPGRAGEQYF,TGTGCCAGCAGTTTATCCCCAGGCAGGGCTGGCGAGCAGTACTTC
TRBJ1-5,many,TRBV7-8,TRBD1,CASSLRGQGGQPQHF,TGTGCCAGCAGCTTACGTGGACAGGGTGGGCAGCCCCAGCATTTT
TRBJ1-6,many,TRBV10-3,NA,CAISESSGNNSPLHF,TGTGCCATCAGTGAGTCTTCGGGAAATAATTCACCCCTCCACTTT
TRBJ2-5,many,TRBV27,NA,CASSLAGAPRETQYF,TGTGCCAGCAGTTTAGCGGGGGCACCGCGGGAGACCCAGTACTTC
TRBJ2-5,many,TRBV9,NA,CASSVDTETQYF,TGTGCCAGCAGCGTAGATACGGAGACCCAGTACTTC
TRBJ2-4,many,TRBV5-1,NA,CASSAGWQDKNIQYF,TGCGCCAGCAGCGCCGGATGGCAGGACAAAAACATTCAGTACTTC
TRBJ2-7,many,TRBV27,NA,CASSFARGDEQYF,TGTGCCAGCAGTTTTGCTCGAGGGGACGAGCAGTACTTC
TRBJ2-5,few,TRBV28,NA,CPTPRGQETQYF,TGTCCCACTCCCCGGGGTCAAGAGACCCAGTACTTC
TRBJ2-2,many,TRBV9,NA,CASSPRIGNTGELFF,TGTGCCAGCAGCCCGAGGATAGGGAACACCGGGGAGCTGTTTTTT
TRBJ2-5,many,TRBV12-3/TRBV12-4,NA,CASSPGTNQETQYF,TGTGCCAGCAGTCCCGGGACAAATCAAGAGACCCAGTACTTC
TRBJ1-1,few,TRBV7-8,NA,CASSLIGSGTEAFF,TGTGCCAGCAGCTTAATAGGGTCGGGCACTGAAGCTTTCTTT
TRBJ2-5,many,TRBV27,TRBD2,CASRAAGGARETQYF,TGTGCCAGCAGGGCAGCGGGAGGTGCCCGAGAGACCCAGTACTTC
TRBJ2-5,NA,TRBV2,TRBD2,CASTWTSGGGQETQYF,TGTGCCAGCACCTGGACTAGCGGGGGGGGGCAAGAGACCCAGTACTTC
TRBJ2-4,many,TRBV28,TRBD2,CASSFERGTSGPLAKNIQYF,TGTGCCAGCAGTTTCGAGAGGGGGACTAGCGGGCCTCTAGCCAAAAACATTCAGTACTTC
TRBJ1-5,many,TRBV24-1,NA,CATSDSLPGVSNQPQHF,TGTGCCACCAGTGATTCCCTCCCAGGGGTCAGCAATCAGCCCCAGCATTTT
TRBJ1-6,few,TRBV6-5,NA,CAISHRLEDSPLHF,TGTGCCATCAGTCACCGGCTCGAGGATTCACCCCTCCACTTT
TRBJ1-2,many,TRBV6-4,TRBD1,CASKPTITGGEPTGYTF,TGTGCCAGCAAACCTACAATAACAGGGGGCGAACCCACAGGATACACCTTC
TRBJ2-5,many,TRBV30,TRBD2,CAWSTSGGLRETQYF,TGTGCCTGGAGTACCTCGGGGGGGCTGCGGGAGACCCAGTACTTC
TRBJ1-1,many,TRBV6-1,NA,CASSEQGYTEAFF,TGTGCCAGCAGTGAACAGGGGTACACTGAAGCTTTCTTT
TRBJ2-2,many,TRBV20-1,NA,CSARDRLEAGELFF,TGCAGTGCTAGAGATCGACTTGAGGCCGGGGAGCTGTTTTTT
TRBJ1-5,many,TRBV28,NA,CASTTATSNQPQHF,TGTGCCAGCACGACAGCCACTAGCAATCAGCCCCAGCATTTT
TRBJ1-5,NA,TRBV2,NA,CASRPPPGQASNQPQHF,TGTGCCAGCAGACCTCCTCCCGGGCAGGCTAGCAATCAGCCCCAGCATTTT
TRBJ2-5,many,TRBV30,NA,CAWSVYVGARETQYF,TGTGCCTGGAGTGTATATGTCGGAGCACGGGAGACCCAGTACTTC
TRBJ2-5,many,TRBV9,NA,CASSGGFGPDETQYF,TGTGCCAGCAGCGGTGGGTTCGGGCCAGACGAGACCCAGTACTTC
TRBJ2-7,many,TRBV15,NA,CATSNEDPYEQYF,TGTGCCACCAGTAATGAAGATCCCTACGAGCAGTACTTC
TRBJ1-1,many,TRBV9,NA,CASSATGYAEAFF,TGTGCCAGCAGCGCCACAGGGTATGCTGAAGCTTTCTTT
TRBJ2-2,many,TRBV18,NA,CASSRREKDTGELFF,TGTGCCAGCTCAAGGCGGGAAAAGGACACCGGGGAGCTGTTTTTT
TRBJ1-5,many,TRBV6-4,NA,CASSSSWGLPQHF,TGTGCCAGCAGCAGTTCTTGGGGGCTGCCCCAGCATTTT
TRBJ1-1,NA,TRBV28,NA,CASSATVGAFF,TGTGCCAGCAGTGCTACAGTCGGAGCTTTCTTT
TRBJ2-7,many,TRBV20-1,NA,CSASQGNEQYF,TGCAGTGCTTCCCAGGGCAACGAGCAGTACTTC